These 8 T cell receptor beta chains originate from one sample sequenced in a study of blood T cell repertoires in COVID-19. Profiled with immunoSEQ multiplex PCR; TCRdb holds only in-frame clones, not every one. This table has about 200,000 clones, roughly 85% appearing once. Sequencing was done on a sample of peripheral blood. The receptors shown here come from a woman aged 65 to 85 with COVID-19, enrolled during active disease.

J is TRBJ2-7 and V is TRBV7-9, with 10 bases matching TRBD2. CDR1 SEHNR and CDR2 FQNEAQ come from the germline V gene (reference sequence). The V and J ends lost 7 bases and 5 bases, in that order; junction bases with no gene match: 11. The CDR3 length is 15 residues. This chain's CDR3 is CASTPELAGVHEQYF. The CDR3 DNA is TGTGCCAGCACCCCTGAGCTAGCGGGAGTGCACGAGCAGTACTTC. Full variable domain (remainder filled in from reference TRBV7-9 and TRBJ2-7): DTGVSQNPRHKITKRGQNVTFRCDPISEHNRLYWYRQTLGQGPEFLTYFQNEAQLEKSRLLSDRFSAERPKGSFSTLEIQRTEQGDSAMYLCASTPELAGVHEQYFGPGTRLTVT.

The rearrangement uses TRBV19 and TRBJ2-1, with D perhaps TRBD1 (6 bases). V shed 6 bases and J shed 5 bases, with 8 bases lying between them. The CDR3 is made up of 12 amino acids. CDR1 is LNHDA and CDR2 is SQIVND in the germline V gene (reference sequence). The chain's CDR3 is CASRDRDNEQFF. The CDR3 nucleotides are TGTGCCAGTAGGGACAGAGACAATGAGCAGTTCTTC.

The chain's CDR3 is CASSIGLGANEQFF. The CDR3 bases are TGTGCCAGTAGTATTGGTCTGGGGGCGAATGAGCAGTTCTTC. This chain links TRBV19 with TRBJ2-1; the D gene is possibly TRBD1 (6 bases). Germline CDR1 is LNHDA and CDR2 is SQIVND (reference sequence). V dropped 3 bases and J dropped 7 bases, with 13 bases sitting between them. The CDR3 runs to 14 residues.

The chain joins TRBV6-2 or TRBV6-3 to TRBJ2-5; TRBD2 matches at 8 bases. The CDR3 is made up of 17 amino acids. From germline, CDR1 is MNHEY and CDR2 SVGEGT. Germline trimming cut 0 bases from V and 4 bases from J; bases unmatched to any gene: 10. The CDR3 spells CASSYSDRRSGGETQYF. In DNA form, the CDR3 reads TGTGCCAGCAGTTACTCGGATCGGAGGAGCGGGGGAGAGACCCAGTACTTC.

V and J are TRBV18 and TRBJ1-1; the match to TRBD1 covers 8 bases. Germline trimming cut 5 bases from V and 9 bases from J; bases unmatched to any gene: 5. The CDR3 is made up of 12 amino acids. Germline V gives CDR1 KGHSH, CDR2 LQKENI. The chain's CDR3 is CASSADRGKAFF. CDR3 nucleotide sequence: TGTGCCAGCTCAGCAGACAGGGGTAAAGCTTTCTTT.

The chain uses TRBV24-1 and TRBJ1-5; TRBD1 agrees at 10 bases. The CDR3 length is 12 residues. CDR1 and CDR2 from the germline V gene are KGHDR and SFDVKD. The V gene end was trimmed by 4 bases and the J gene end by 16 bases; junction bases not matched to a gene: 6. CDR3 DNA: TGTGCCACCAGTGAGCGGACAGGGGGGATACATTTT. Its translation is CATSERTGGIHF.

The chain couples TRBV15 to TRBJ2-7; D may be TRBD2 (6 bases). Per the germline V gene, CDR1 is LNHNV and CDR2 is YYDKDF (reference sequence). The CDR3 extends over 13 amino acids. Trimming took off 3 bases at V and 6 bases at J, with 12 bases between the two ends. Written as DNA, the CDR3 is TGTGCCACCAGCAGGGAACTAGCATTCGAGCAGTACTTC. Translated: CATSRELAFEQYF. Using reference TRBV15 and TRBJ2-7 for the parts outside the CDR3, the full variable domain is DAMVIQNPRYQVTQFGKPVTLSCSQTLNHNVMYWYQQKSSQAPKLLFHYYDKDFNNEADTPDNFQSRRPNTSFCFLDIRSPGLGDTAMYLCATSRELAFEQYFGPGTRLTVT.

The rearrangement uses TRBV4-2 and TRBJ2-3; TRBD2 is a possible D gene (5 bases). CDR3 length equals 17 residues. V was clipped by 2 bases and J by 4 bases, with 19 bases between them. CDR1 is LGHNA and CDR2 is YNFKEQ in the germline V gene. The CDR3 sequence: CASSQSGSSVSSDTQYF. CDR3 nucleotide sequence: TGTGCCAGCAGCCAAAGTGGTAGTAGCGTTAGTTCAGATACGCAGTATTTT.